Sequencing of this T cell receptor beta chain was carried out in a study of blood T cell repertoires in COVID-19. Study-wide background: Donors in the United States, Italy and Spain gave samples during acute or convalescent COVID-19.

Only in-frame clones appear in the TCRdb table, and some are missing; sequencing was by immunoSEQ multiplex PCR. The sample lists about 250,000 clones; 85% to 90% were seen once. Allocation to cohorts depended on clinical history reported by the participants. Recovered participants had two consecutive negative NP/OP PCR tests, healthcare professional clearance, or symptom resolution. The CDR3 length is 17 residues. Trimming took 4 bases from V and 4 from J, leaving 21 bases between them. From germline, CDR1 is KGHDR and CDR2 SFDVKD. Sequencing was carried out using PBMCs or T cells enriched from blood (not recorded which). The rearrangement joins TRBV24-1 to TRBJ1-1; D ambiguous. The sequence came from a man aged 35 to 55 who had recovered from COVID-19. The CDR3 is CATSDGRYTTSGTEAFF. In DNA, the CDR3 is TGTGCCACCAGTGACGGCCGATATACCACCTCGGGCACTGAAGCTTTCTTT.